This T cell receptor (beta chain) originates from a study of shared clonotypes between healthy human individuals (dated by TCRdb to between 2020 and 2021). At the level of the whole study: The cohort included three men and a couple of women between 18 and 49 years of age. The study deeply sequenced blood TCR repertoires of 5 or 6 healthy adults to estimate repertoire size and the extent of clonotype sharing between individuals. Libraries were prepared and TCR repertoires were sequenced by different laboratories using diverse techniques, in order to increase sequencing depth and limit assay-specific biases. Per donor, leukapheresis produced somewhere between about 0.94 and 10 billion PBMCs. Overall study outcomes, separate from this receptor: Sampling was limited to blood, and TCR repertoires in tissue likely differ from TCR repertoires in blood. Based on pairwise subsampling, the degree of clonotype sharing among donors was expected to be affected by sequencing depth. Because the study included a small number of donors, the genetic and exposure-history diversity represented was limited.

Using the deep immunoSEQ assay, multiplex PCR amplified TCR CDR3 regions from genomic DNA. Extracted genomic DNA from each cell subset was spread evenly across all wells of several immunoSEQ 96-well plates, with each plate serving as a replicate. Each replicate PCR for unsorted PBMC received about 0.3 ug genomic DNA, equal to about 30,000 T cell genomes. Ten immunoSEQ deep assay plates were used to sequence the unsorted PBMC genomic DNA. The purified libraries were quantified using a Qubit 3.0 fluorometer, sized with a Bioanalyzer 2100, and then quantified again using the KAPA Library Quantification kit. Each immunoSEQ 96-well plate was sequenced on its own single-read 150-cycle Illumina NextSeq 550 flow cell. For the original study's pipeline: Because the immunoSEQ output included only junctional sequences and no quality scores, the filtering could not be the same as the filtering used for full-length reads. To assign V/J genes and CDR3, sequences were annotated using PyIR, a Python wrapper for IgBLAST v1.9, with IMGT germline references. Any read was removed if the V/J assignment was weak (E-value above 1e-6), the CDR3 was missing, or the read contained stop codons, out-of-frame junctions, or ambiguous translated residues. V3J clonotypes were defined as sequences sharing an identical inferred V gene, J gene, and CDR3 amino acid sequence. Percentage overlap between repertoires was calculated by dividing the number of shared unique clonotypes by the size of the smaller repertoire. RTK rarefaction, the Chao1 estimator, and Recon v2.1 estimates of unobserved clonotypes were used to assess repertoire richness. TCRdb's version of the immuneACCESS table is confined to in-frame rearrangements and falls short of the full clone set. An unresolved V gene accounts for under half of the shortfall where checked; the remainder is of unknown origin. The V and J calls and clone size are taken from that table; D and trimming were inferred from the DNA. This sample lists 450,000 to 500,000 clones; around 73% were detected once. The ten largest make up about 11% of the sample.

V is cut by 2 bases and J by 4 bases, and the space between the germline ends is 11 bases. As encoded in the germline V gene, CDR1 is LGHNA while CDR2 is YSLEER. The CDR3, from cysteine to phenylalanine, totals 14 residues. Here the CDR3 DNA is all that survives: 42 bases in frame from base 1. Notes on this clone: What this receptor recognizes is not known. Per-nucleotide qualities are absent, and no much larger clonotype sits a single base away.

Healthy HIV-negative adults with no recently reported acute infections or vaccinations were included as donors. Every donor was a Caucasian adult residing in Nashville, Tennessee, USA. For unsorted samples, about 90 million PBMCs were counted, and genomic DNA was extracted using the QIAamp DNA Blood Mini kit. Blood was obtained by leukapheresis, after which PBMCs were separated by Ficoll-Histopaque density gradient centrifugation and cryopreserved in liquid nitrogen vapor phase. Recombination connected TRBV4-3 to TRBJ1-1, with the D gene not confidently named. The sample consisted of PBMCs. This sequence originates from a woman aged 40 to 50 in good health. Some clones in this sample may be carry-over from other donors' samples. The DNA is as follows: TGCGCCAGCAGCCAAAGCGGGCTTCCCACTGAAGCTTTCTTT. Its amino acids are CASSQSGLPTEAFF.